This record concerns one T cell receptor (beta chain) sequence. The data were obtained in a study of TIL therapy for anti-PD-1-resistant metastatic lung cancer. Sequencing used immunoSEQ v3. Only in-frame clones appear in the TCRdb table, and some are missing; sequencing was by immunoSEQ multiplex PCR. The table has 50,000 or so clones, around 64% seen once. The V gene's germline CDR1 is MGHRA and CDR2 YSYEKL. V gave up 4 bases and J gave up 0 bases; unmatched junction bases: 8. The CDR3 spans 17 residues. Sample time point: pre-treatment sample, taken before nivolumab and TIL therapy. Pleural nodules or supraclavicular lymph nodes made up most of the excised metastases sampled.

The input for sequencing was tumor tissue, taken at baseline. This clonotype originated in a person between 25 and 80 years old with non-small cell lung cancer. The rearrangement joins TRBV4-1 to TRBJ2-2; TRBD1 aligns across 7 bases. The CDR3 spells CASSLDRDSANTGELFF. The CDR3 region has the DNA TGCGCCAGCAGCCTAGACCGGGACAGCGCGAACACCGGGGAGCTGTTTTTT.